This T cell receptor beta chain was found in a study of identical twins. TCRdb re-derived calls from the 5' RACE reads in MiXCR, one entry per CDR3 protein. The data contain roughly 280,000 distinct CDR3 sequences, 8.5% to 9.5% of them singletons. A few counts support this clonotype. The V gene end was trimmed by 7 bases and the J gene end by 4 bases; junction bases not matched to a gene: 6. This CDR3 is 13 amino acids long. Per the germline V gene, CDR1 is SEHNR and CDR2 is FQNEAQ (reference sequence). These data were also reused for a study on yellow fever vaccine responses in identical twins.

The chain couples TRBV7-9 to TRBJ1-1; 7 bases are a match to TRBD1. The sequence derives from a woman younger than 35 in good health. Material for sequencing was CD8+ T cells sorted from blood. The CDR3 nucleotides are TGTGCCAGCAACCAACCAGGGGGCACTGAAGCTTTCTTT. This sequence encodes CASNQPGGTEAFF.